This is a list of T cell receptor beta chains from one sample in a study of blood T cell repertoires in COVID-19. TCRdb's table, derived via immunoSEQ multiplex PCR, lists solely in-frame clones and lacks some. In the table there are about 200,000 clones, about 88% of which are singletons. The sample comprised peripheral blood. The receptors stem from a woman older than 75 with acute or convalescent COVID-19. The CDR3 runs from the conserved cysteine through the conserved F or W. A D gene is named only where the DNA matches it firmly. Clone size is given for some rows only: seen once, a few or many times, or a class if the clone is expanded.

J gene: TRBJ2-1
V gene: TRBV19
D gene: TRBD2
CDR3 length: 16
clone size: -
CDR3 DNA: TGTGCCAGTACCCGGGCGGGAGGGCCGGGTCACAATGAGCAGTTCTTC
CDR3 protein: CASTRAGGPGHNEQFF

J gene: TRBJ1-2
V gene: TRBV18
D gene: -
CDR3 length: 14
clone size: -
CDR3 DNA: TGTGCCAGCTCACCACAGGGGCGGTACTATGGCTACACCTTC
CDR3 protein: CASSPQGRYYGYTF

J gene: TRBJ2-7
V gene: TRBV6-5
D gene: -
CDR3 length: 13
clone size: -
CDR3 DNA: TGTGCCAGCAGCCCGGACAGCTCGGGCGAGCAGTACTTC
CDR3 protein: CASSPDSSGEQYF

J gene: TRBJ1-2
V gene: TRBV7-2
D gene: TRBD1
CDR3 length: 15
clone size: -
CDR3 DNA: TGTGCCAGCAGCACCCGACAGGGAGGTAACTATGGCTACACCTTC
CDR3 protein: CASSTRQGGNYGYTF

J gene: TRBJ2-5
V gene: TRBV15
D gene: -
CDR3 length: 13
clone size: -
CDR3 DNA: TGTGCCACCAGCAGAGATCCGTCAGAGACCCAGTACTTC
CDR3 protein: CATSRDPSETQYF

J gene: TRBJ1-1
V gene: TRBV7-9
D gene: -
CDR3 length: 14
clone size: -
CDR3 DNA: TGTGCCAGCAGCTTAGACCTGACAAGTCAAAAAGCTTTCTTT
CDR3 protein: CASSLDLTSQKAFF

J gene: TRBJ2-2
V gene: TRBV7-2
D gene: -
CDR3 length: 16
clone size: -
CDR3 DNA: TGTGCCAGCAGCTTAGTGTCTAGCCTTAACACCGGGGAGCTGTTTTTT
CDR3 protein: CASSLVSSLNTGELFF

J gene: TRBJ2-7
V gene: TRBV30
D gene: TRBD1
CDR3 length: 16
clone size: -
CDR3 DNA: TGTGCCTGGAGTACGACAGGGGCCCGGTGGAGGTACGAGCAGTACTTC
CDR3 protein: CAWSTTGARWRYEQYF

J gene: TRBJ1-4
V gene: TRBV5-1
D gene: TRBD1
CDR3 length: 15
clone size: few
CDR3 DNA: TGCGCCAGCAGCTTGGGGGGGACAGATATTGAAAAACTGTTTTTT
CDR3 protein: CASSLGGTDIEKLFF

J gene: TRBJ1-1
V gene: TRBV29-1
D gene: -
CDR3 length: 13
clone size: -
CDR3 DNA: TGCAGCGTGGGAATACAGGCGAACACTGAAGCTTTCTTT
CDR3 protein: CSVGIQANTEAFF

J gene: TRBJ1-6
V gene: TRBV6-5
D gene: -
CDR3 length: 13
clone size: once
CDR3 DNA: TGTGCCAGCAGTTACTCAAGCCCTTCACCCCTCCACTTT
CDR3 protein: CASSYSSPSPLHF

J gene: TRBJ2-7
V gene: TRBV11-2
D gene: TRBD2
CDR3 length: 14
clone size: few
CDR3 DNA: TGTGCCAGCAGCTCCACTAGCGGGAGCTACGAGCAGTACTTC
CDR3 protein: CASSSTSGSYEQYF

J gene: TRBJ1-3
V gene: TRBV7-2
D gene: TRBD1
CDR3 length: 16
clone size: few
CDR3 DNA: TGTGCCAGCAGCACCCGACAGGGCTTCTCTGGAAACACCATATATTTT
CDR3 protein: CASSTRQGFSGNTIYF

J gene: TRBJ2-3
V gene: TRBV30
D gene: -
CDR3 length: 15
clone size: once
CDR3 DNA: TGTGCCTGGAGTACTATGGCGGCGACCACAGATACGCAGTATTTT
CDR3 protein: CAWSTMAATTDTQYF

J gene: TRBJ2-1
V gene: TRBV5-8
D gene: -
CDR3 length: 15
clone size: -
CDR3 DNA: TGTGCCAGCAGGTTGATGACACTTTCCTACAATGAGCAGTTCTTC
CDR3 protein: CASRLMTLSYNEQFF

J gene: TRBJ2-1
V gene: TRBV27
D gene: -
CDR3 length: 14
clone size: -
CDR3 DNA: TGTGCCAGCAGTTCCTGGGGGCGGTACAATGAGCAGTTCTTC
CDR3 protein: CASSSWGRYNEQFF

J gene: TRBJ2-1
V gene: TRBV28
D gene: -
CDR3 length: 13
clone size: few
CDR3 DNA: TGTGCCAGCAGCCCGCGGGACTACAATGAGCAGTTCTTC
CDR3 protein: CASSPRDYNEQFF

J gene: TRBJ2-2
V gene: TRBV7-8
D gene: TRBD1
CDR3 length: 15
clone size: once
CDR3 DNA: TGTGCCAGCAGCTTGACAGGGATCTTCGGCGGGGAGCTGTTTTTT
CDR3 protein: CASSLTGIFGGELFF

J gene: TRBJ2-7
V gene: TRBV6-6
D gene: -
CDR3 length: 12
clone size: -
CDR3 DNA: TGTGCCAGCAGTGTAGACACCTACGAGCAGTACTTC
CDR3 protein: CASSVDTYEQYF

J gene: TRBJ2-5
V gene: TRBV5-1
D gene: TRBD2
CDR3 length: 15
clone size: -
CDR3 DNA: TGCGCCAGCAGCTTGGCTCTAACTAGCGAAGAGACCCAGTACTTC
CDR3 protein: CASSLALTSEETQYF

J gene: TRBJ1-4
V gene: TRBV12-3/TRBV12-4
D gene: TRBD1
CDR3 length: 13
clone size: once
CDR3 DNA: TGTGCCAGCAGCTCCTGGACAGGTGAAAAACTGTTTTTT
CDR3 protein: CASSSWTGEKLFF

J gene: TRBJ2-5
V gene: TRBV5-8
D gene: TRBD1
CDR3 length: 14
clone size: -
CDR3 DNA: TGTGCCAGCAGCCCCGGGACAGGCCAAGAGACCCAGTACTTC
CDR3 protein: CASSPGTGQETQYF

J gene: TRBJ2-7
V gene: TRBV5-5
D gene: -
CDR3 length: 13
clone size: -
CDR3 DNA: TGTGCCAGCAGCTTGGACAGGGTTTACGAGCAGTACTTC
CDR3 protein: CASSLDRVYEQYF

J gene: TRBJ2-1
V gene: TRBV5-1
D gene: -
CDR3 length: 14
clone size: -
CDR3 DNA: TGCGCCAGCATCAACTTACAGGGATCCGATGAGCAGTTCTTC
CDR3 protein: CASINLQGSDEQFF

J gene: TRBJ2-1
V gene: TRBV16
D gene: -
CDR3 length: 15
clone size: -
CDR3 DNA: TGTGCCAGCAGCCTCAACAGGCAAGCCTACAATGAGCAGTTCTTC
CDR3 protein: CASSLNRQAYNEQFF

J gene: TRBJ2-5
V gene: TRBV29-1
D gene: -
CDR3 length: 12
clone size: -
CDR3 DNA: TGCAGCGTTCGGGCGGGAAGAGAGACCCAGTACTTC
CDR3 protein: CSVRAGRETQYF

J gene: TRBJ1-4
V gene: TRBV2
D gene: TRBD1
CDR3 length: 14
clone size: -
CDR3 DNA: TGTGCCAGCATGAGGGACAGGACAATCGAAAAACTGTTTTTT
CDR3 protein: CASMRDRTIEKLFF

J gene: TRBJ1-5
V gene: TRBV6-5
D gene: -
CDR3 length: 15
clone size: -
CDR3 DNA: TGTGCCAGCATATTGATAAGGGGAAGCAATCAGCCCCAGCATTTT
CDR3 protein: CASILIRGSNQPQHF

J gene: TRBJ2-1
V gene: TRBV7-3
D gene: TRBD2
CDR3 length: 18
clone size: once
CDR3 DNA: TGTGCCAGCAGCTTGTTCCGGTTGGGGACTAGCGGGCCCAGGGAGCAGTTCTTC
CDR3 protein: CASSLFRLGTSGPREQFF

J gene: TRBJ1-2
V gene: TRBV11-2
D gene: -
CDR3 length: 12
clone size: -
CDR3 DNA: TGTGCCAGCAGCCCCCAAGGAGGGTCGGTCGCCTTC
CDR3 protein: CASSPQGGSVAF

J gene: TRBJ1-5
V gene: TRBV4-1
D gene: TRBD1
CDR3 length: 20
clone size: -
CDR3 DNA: TGCGCCAGCAGCCAGGATACCGGGACAGGAGCCTTTTATAGCAATCAGCCCCAGCATTTT
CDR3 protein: CASSQDTGTGAFYSNQPQHF

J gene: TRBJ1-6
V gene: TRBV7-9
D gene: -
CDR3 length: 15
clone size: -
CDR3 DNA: TGTGCCAGCAGCCGACAGAGCTCCTATAATTCACCCCTCCACTTT
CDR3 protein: CASSRQSSYNSPLHF

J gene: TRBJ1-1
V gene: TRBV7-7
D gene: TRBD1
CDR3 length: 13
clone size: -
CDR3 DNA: TGTGCTAGCAGTAGGGACAGCTACTCCGAAGCTTTCTTT
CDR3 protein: CASSRDSYSEAFF

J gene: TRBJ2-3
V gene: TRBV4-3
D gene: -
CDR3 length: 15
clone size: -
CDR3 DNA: TGCGCCAGCAGCCAAGGAGGGAGTCGGACAGATACGCAGTATTTT
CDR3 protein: CASSQGGSRTDTQYF

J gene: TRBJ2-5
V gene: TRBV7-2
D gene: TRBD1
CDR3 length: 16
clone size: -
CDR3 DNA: TGTGCCAGCAGATTTGATCAGGGGGCGGGTAAGGAGACCCAGTACTTC
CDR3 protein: CASRFDQGAGKETQYF

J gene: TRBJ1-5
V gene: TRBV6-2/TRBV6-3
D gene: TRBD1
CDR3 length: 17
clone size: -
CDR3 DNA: TGTGCCAGCAGTTACTCCTTTTCCGGACAGGGGAAGGTAGCCCAGCATTTT
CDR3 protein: CASSYSFSGQGKVAQHF

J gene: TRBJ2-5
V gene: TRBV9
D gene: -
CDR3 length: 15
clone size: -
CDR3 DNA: TGTGCCAGCAGCGTAGGAGGCGCAACCGGAGAGACCCAGTACTTC
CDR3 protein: CASSVGGATGETQYF

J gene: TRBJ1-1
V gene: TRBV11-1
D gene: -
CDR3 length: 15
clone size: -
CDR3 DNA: TGTGCCAGCAGCCCGCTAGGGACACCTAACACTGAAGCTTTCTTT
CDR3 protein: CASSPLGTPNTEAFF

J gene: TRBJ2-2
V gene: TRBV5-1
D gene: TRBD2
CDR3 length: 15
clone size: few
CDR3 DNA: TGCGCCAGCAGCTTACTAGCGGGAGCTGCCGGGGAGCTGTTTTTT
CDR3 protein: CASSLLAGAAGELFF

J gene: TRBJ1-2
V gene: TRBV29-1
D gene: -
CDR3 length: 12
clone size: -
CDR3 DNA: TGCAGCGGCGAAACAGCAAACTATGGCTACACCTTC
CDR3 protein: CSGETANYGYTF

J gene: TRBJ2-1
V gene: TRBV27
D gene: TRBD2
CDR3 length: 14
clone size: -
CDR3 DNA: TGTGCCAGCAGTTTAGCGGGAGGGGGCAATGAGCAGTTCTTC
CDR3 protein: CASSLAGGGNEQFF

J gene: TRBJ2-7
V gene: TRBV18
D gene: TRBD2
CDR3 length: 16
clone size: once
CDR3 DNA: TGTGCCAGCTCACTTCTCCTAGCGGGAGGGGGCTACGAGCAGTACTTC
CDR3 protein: CASSLLLAGGGYEQYF

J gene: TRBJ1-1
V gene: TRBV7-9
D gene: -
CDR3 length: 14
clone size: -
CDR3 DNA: TGTGCCAGCAGCTTACGTGGGGAGGGGGGAAAAGCTTTCTTT
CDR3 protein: CASSLRGEGGKAFF

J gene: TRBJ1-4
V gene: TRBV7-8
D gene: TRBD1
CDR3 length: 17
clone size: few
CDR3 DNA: TGTGCCAGCAGCTTAATCCCCCGGACAGGGGTTAATGAAAAACTGTTTTTT
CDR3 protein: CASSLIPRTGVNEKLFF

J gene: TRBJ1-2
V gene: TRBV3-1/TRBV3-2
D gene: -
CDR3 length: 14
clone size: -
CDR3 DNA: TGTGCCAGCAGCCCTTCTCACAGGGACGCTGGCTACACCTTC
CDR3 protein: CASSPSHRDAGYTF

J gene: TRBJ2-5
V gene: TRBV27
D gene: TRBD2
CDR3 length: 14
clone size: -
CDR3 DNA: TGTGCCAGCAGGCGTAGCGGGTCTCAAGAGACCCAGTACTTC
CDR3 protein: CASRRSGSQETQYF

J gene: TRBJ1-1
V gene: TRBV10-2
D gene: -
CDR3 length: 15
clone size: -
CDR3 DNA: TGCGCCAGCAGCCCTGTGGGGGCCGGGAACACTGAAGCTTTCTTT
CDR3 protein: CASSPVGAGNTEAFF

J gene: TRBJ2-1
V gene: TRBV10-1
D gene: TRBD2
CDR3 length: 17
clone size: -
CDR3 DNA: TGCGCCAGCAGTGAGAGAGCGGGAGTGGGCCCCTACAATGAGCAGTTCTTC
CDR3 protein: CASSERAGVGPYNEQFF

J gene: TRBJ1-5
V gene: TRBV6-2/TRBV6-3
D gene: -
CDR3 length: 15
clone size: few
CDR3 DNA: TGTGCCAGCAGTTACGAGGGTGATAGCAATCAGCCCCAGCATTTT
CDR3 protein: CASSYEGDSNQPQHF

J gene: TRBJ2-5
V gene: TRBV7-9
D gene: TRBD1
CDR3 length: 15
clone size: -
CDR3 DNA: TGTGCCAGCAGCTTAGCAACAGGGGCCCTGGAGACCCAGTACTTC
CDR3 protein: CASSLATGALETQYF

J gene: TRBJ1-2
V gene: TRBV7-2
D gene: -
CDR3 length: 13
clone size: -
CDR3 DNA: TGTGCCAGCAGCTTAATCAGTAACTATGGCTACACCTTC
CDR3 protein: CASSLISNYGYTF

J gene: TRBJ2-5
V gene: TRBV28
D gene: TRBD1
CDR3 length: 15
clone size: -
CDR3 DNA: TGTGCCAGCAGTTTTGGGGGACAGGCCCAAGAGACCCAGTACTTC
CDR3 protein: CASSFGGQAQETQYF

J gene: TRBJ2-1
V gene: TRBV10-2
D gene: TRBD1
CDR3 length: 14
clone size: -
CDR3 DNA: TGCGCCAGCAGCCGGGGACAGGGAGACAATGAGCAGTTCTTC
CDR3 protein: CASSRGQGDNEQFF

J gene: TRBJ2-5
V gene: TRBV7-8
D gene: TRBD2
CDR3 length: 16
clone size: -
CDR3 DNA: TGTGCCAGCAGCTCAATAAACCGACTAGCGGAAGAGACCCAGTACTTC
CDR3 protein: CASSSINRLAEETQYF

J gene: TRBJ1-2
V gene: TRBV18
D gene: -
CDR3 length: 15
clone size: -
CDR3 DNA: TGTGCCAGCTCACCACCGAATTTCGGAGACTATGGCTACACCTTC
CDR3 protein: CASSPPNFGDYGYTF

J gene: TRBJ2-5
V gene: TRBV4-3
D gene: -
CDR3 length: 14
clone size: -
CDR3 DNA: TGCGCCAGCAGCCCGATTGGCACCCAAGAGACCCAGTACTTC
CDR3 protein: CASSPIGTQETQYF

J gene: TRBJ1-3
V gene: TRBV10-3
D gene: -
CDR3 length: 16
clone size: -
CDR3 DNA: TGTGCCATCAGTGAGATGGGGTTGAGGGCTGGAAACACCATATATTTT
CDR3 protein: CAISEMGLRAGNTIYF